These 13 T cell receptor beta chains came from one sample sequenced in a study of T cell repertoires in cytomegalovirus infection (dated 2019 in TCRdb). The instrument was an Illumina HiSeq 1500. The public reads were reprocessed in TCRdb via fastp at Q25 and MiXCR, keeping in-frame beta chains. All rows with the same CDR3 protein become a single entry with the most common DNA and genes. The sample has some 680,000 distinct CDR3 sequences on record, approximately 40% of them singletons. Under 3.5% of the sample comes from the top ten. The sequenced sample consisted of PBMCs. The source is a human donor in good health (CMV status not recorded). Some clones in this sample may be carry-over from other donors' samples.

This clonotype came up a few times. The CDR3 protein is CASSYPTGTQNPFSYNEQFF. The CDR3 DNA follows: TGTGCCAGCAGTTACCCGACCGGGACACAAAATCCCTTCTCCTACAATGAGCAGTTCTTC. The rearrangement joins TRBV6-6 to TRBJ2-1; the D gene is possibly TRBD1 (6 bases). Trimming left V 2 bases short and J 0 bases short, with 23 bases between. CDR1 and CDR2 from the germline V gene are MNHNY and SVGAGI (reference sequence). The CDR3 extends over 20 amino acids.

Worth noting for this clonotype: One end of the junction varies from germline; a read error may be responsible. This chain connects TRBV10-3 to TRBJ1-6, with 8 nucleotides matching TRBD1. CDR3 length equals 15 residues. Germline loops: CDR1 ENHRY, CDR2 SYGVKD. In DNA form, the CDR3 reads TGTGCCATCACCGATGGGGACAGGTATAATTCACCCCTCCAATTT. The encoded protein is CAITDGDRYNSPLQF.

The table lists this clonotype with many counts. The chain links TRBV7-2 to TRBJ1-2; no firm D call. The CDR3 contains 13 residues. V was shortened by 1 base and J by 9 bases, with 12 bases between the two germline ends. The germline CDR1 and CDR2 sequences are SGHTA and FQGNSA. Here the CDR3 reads CASSLEVGRSYTF. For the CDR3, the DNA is TGTGCCAGCAGCTTAGAGGTTGGCAGGAGCTACACCTTC.

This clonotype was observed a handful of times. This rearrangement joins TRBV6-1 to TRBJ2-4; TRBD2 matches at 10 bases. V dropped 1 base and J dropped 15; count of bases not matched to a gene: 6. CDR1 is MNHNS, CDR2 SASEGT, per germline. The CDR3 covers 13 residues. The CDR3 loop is CASSEVTSGMSYF. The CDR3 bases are TGTGCCAGCAGTGAAGTTACTAGCGGGATGTCGTACTTC.

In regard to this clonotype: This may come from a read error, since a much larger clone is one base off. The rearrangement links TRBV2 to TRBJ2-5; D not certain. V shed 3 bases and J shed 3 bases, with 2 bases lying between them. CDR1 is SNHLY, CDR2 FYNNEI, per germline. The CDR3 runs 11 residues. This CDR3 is CASSDEETQYF. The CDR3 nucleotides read TGTGCCAGCAGTGATGAAGAGACCCAGTACTTC.

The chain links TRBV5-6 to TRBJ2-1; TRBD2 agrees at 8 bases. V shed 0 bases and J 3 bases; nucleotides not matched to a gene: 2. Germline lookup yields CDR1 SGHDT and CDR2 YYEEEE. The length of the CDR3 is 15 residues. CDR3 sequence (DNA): TGTGCCAGCAGCTTGGAGCGGGAGTACTACAATGAGCAGTTCTTC. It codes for CASSLEREYYNEQFF.

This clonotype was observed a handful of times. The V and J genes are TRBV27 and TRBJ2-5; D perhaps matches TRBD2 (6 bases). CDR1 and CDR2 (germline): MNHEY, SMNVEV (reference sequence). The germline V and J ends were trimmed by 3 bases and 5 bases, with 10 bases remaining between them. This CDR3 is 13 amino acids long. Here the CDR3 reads CASSFRGWETQYF. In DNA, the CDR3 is TGTGCCAGCAGTTTTCGGGGGTGGGAGACCCAGTACTTC.

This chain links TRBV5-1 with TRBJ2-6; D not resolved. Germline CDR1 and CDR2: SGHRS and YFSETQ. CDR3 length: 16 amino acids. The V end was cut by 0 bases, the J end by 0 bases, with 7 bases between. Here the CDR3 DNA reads TGCGCCAGCAGCTTGGGGGCTCGCTCTGGGGCCAACGTCCTGACTTTC. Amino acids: CASSLGARSGANVLTF.

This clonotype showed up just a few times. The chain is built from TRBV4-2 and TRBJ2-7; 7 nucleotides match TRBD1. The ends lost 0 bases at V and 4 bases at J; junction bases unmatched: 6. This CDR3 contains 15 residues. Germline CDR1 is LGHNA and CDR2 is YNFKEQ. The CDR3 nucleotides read TGTGCCAGCAGCCAAGAAATCGACAGGGTGTACGAGCAGTACTTC. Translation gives CASSQEIDRVYEQYF.

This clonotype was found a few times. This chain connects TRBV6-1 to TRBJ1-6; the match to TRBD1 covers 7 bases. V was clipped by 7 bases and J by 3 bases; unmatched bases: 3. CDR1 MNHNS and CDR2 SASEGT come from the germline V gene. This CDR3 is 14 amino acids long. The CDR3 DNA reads TGTGCCAGCAACAGACAGGGCTATAATTCACCCCTCCACTTT. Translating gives CASNRQGYNSPLHF.

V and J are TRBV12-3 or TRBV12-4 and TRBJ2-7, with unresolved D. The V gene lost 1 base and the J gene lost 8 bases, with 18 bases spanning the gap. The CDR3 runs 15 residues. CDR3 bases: TGTGCCAGCAGTTTAGGGGTCCCAGATAACTTCAAGCAGTACTTC. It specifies CASSLGVPDNFKQYF.

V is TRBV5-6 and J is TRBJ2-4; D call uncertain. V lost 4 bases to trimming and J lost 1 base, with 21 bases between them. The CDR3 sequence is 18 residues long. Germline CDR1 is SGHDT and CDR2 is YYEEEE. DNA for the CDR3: TGTGCCAGCAGCCCGCCACGGCGTGTGGGGTGGGCCAAAAACATTCAGTACTTC. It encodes CASSPPRRVGWAKNIQYF. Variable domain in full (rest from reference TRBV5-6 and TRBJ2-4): DAGVTQSPTHLIKTRGQQVTLRCSPKSGHDTVSWYQQALGQGPQFIFQYYEEEERQRGNFPDRFSGHQFPNYSSELNVNALLLGDSALYLCASSPPRRVGWAKNIQYFGAGTRLSVL.

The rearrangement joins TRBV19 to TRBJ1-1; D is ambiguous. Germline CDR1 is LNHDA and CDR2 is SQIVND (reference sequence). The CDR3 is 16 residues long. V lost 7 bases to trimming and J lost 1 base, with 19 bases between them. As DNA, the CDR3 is TGTGCCAGTAATTCCAGGACCGGGGAGTGGAACACTGAAGCTTTCTTT. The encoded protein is CASNSRTGEWNTEAFF.